This T cell receptor beta chain was captured by sequencing in a study of blood T cell repertoires in COVID-19. Some clones are missing from TCRdb's copy, which holds only in-frame ones; the method was immunoSEQ multiplex PCR. The sample records about 280,000 clones, about 85% being singletons. Germline V gene data show CDR1 as SGHNT and CDR2 as YYREEE (reference sequence). V dropped 2 bases and J dropped 6; count of bases not matched to a gene: 5. This CDR3 is 15 amino acids long. The sample comprised peripheral blood. The V gene is TRBV5-4, the J gene TRBJ1-4, with 9 bases that match TRBD1. The clonotype comes from a human donor in a cohort sampled during active COVID-19. The DNA of the CDR3 is TGTGCCAGCAGCTTAACAGGGGGCGTTGATGAAAAACTGTTTTTT. Its protein is CASSLTGGVDEKLFF.